Listed below are T cell receptor beta chains from one sample, sequenced in a study of beta chain features in type 1 diabetes. Here immunoSEQ multiplex PCR was the method, and the copy in TCRdb shows in-frame clones only, minus some. The table lists under 450,000 clones, around 16% of them singletons. Sequencing used naive CD4+ T cells from blood. The receptors were sampled from a young woman in good health. The CDR3 runs from the conserved cysteine through the conserved F or W. D genes are given only for firm matches. Some rows mark clone size as missing; the rest say once, few, many or name a class of expanded clone.

size	V	length	D	J	DNA	CDR3
few	TRBV6-4	13	-	TRBJ1-1	TGTGCCAGCAGTGACTATGGGAGCACTGAAGCTTTCTTT	CASSDYGSTEAFF
-	TRBV6-5	15	TRBD2	TRBJ2-7	TGTGCCAGCAGTCCCCCCGGGACTAGCGGGACCGAGCAGTACTTC	CASSPPGTSGTEQYF
-	TRBV9	20	TRBD2	TRBJ2-3	TGTGCCAGCAGCTCGGGACTAGCGGGAGCTCCACGGGCTCGGGGGTATACGCAGTATTTT	CASSSGLAGAPRARGYTQYF
-	TRBV28	12	-	TRBJ2-7	TGTGCCAGCACTAAGGGGTCCTACGAGCAGTACTTC	CASTKGSYEQYF
-	TRBV6-5	14	TRBD1	TRBJ2-7	TGTGCCAGCAGTTACGACAGGGCGACCCACGAGCAGTACTTC	CASSYDRATHEQYF
few	TRBV4-3	16	-	TRBJ1-2	TGCGCCAGCAGCCGGGATGTTCGGGGGGCTAACTATGGCTACACCTTC	CASSRDVRGANYGYTF
few	TRBV18	14	-	TRBJ1-1	TGTGCCAGCTCACCGATGGAAGGGGGAAATGAAGCTTTCTTT	CASSPMEGGNEAFF
-	TRBV13	14	TRBD1	TRBJ2-7	TGTGCCAGCAGCCGGCGGACAGGACTCTACGAGCAGTACTTC	CASSRRTGLYEQYF
-	TRBV10-3	14	TRBD1	TRBJ2-7	TGTGCCATCAGTCTAGGACAGGCTACCTACGAGCAGTACTTC	CAISLGQATYEQYF
few	TRBV7-9	15	-	TRBJ1-2	TGTGCCAGCAGCTTAAGGAGCCCAGAGTCCTATGGCTACACCTTC	CASSLRSPESYGYTF
-	TRBV15	15	TRBD1	TRBJ1-1	TGTGCCACCGGCAAAAACAGGGGGGAGGACACTGAAGCTTTCTTT	CATGKNRGEDTEAFF
-	TRBV19	15	TRBD1	TRBJ1-5	TGTGCCAGTAGACCGGGACAGGGCTACAATCAGCCCCAGCATTTT	CASRPGQGYNQPQHF
-	TRBV28	18	-	TRBJ2-5	TGTGCCAGCAGGGGACATCCGGGGGGCGCGACAAACCAAGAGACCCAGTACTTC	CASRGHPGGATNQETQYF
-	TRBV11-2	15	TRBD1	TRBJ2-4	TGTGCCAGCAGCCTGTACTGGACAGGGGAAAACATTCAGTACTTC	CASSLYWTGENIQYF
-	TRBV5-4	14	-	TRBJ1-2	TGTGCCAGCAGCTTGGTCGGACAGTATTATGGCTACACCTTC	CASSLVGQYYGYTF
few	TRBV9	16	TRBD2	TRBJ2-5	TGTGCCAGCAGCGTCATGGGCAGCGGGAGGCAAGAGACCCAGTACTTC	CASSVMGSGRQETQYF
few	TRBV9	16	TRBD2	TRBJ2-5	TGTGCCAGCAGCGCGGGGGGACTAGCGCCCCAAGAGACCCAGTACTTC	CASSAGGLAPQETQYF
-	TRBV28	13	-	TRBJ1-2	TGTGCCAGCAGTTCTCGGGCTAACTATGGCTACACCTTC	CASSSRANYGYTF
-	TRBV19	14	-	TRBJ2-2	TGTGCCAGTAGTATAGCTGGGGCGGCCGGGGAGCTGTTTTTT	CASSIAGAAGELFF
-	TRBV4-1	18	TRBD2	TRBJ2-1	TGCGCCAGCAGCCAAGATTACTGGCGGGAGGGCCTCTACAATGAGCAGTTCTTC	CASSQDYWREGLYNEQFF
-	TRBV27	14	TRBD2	TRBJ2-7	TGTGCCAGCAGCCGAACGCCTACTAGCGGGAGGTGGTACTTC	CASSRTPTSGRWYF
-	TRBV19	18	TRBD2	TRBJ2-5	TGTGCCAGTAGTATTGCGAAATGGACTAGCGGGATCGGAGAGACCCAGTACTTC	CASSIAKWTSGIGETQYF
-	TRBV5-6	14	TRBD2	TRBJ2-5	TGTGCCAGCAGCTCCTCTAGCGGGTTCGGGACCCAGTACTTC	CASSSSSGFGTQYF
few	TRBV28	13	-	TRBJ2-7	TGTGCCAGCAGTTTATGGGAGACCCACGAGCAGTACTTC	CASSLWETHEQYF
few	TRBV18	14	-	TRBJ2-3	TGTGCCAGCTCACGCGACGGGAGCACAGATACGCAGTATTTT	CASSRDGSTDTQYF
few	TRBV23-1	14	-	TRBJ2-1	TGCGCCAGCAGTCATTCGGGGGTAAACAATGAGCAGTTCTTC	CASSHSGVNNEQFF
few	TRBV5-1	16	-	TRBJ1-4	TGCGCCAGCAGCTTGGCCGTGCGGGGCGCGGGTGAAAAACTGTTTTTT	CASSLAVRGAGEKLFF
few	TRBV9	13	-	TRBJ1-3	TGTGCCAGCACGCCTACTTCTGGAAACACCATATATTTT	CASTPTSGNTIYF
-	TRBV4-3	16	-	TRBJ2-3	TGCGCCAGCAGCCAGGAGGTGACGGGAGCAACAGATACGCAGTATTTT	CASSQEVTGATDTQYF
few	TRBV27	15	-	TRBJ1-2	TGTGCCAGCAGACCTAAGGCAGGGTTGAACTATGGCTACACCTTC	CASRPKAGLNYGYTF
few	TRBV2	10	-	TRBJ2-7	TGTGCCAGCAGGGCGGACGAGCAGTACTTC	CASRADEQYF
few	TRBV7-8	15	TRBD1	TRBJ1-4	TGTGCCAGCAGCCACCGGGACAGGTCAAGAGAAAAACTGTTTTTT	CASSHRDRSREKLFF
-	TRBV5-1	13	TRBD1	TRBJ2-1	TGCGCCAGCTGGGGACAGGGCCGCAATGAGCAGTTCTTC	CASWGQGRNEQFF
-	TRBV2	14	TRBD1	TRBJ2-1	TGTGCCAGCAGTGGAGGGACAGGGGACAATGAGCAGTTCTTC	CASSGGTGDNEQFF
-	TRBV5-1	17	TRBD2	TRBJ2-1	TGCGCCAGCAGCTTGGGACCGGGACTAGCGGGCCACAATGAGCAGTTCTTC	CASSLGPGLAGHNEQFF
-	TRBV7-2	13	-	TRBJ2-5	TGTGCCAGCAGCTTGAGAGAGCAAGAGACCCAGTACTTC	CASSLREQETQYF
-	TRBV30	15	-	TRBJ1-3	TGTGCCTGGAGCTTAGCGGGGGCGGCTGGAAACACCATATATTTT	CAWSLAGAAGNTIYF
-	TRBV18	14	-	TRBJ2-7	TGTGCCAGCTCACCGAGACATCGGAACAACGAGCAGTACTTC	CASSPRHRNNEQYF
few	TRBV1	11	-	TRBJ1-2	TGCACCATCCCGACAGGGGATGGCTACACCTTC	CTIPTGDGYTF
-	TRBV5-4	14	-	TRBJ1-1	TGTGCCAGCAGCAAGGCGCGGATGAACACTGAAGCTTTCTTT	CASSKARMNTEAFF
few	TRBV27	16	-	TRBJ2-5	TGTGCCAGCAGTTCCCAAATAGGGGGTCCGCTGGAGACCCAGTACTTC	CASSSQIGGPLETQYF
few	TRBV5-1	15	TRBD1	TRBJ2-7	TGCGCCAGCAGCACGCGACAGGGACCTCGTTACGAGCAGTACTTC	CASSTRQGPRYEQYF
-	TRBV6-5	15	-	TRBJ2-2	TGTGCCAGCAGTTTCGCCGGGACACGCACCGGGGAGCTGTTTTTT	CASSFAGTRTGELFF
few	TRBV28	14	TRBD2	TRBJ2-1	TGTGCCAGCAAGGCTAGCGGGAGTTTTTATGAGCAGTTCTTC	CASKASGSFYEQFF